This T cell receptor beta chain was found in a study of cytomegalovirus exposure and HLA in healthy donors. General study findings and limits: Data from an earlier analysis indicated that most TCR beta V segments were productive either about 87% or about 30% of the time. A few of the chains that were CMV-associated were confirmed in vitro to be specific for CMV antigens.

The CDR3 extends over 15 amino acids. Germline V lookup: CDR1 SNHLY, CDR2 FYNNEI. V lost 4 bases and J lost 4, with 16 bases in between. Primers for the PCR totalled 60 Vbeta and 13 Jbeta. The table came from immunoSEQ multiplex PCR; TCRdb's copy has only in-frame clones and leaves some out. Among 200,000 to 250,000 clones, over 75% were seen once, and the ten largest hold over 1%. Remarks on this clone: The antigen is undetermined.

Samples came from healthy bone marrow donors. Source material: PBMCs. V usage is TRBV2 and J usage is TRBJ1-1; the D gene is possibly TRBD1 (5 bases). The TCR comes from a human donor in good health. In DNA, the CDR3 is TGTGCCAGCAGTGGAAGGGGTCGTTGGGGCACTGAAGCTTTCTTT. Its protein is CASSGRGRWGTEAFF.